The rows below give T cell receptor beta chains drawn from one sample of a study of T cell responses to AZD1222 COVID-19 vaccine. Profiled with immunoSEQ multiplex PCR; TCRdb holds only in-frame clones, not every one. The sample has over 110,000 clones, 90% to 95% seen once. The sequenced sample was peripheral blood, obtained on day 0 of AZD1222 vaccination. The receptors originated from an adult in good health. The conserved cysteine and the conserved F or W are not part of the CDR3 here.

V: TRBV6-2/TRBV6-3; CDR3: ASSYRGKGHTEAF
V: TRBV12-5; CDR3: ASGLVLGTGSYNEQF
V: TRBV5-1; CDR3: ASRDRIHNEQF
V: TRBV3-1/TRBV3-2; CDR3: ASSQGGWPQH
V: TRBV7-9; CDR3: ASSLVTLAGGYT
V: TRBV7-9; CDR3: ASSAGDPNSPLH
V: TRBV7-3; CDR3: ASAKASGTYEQY
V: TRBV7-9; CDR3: ASSSGQGFDEQY
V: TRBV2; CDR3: ASSPEGWETQY
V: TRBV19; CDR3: ASSQGRNYGYT
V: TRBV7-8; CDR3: ASSLDQGHEQF
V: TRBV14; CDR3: ASSHILAGLSGEQY
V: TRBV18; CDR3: ASSPSLWVEGYT
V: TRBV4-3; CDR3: ASSPTRTANEKLF
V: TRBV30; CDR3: AWSVLAGTSYREQY
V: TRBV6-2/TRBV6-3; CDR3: ASSYTRPGSGNTIY
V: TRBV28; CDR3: ASSSGGPTNEKLF
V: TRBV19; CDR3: ASSIGGTDEQY
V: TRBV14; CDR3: ASSQVGATNYGYT
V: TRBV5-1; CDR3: ASSLAGNRSSYEQY
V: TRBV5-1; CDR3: ASSSQGSDEQY
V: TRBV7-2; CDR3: ASILTGGGTEAF
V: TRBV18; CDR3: ASSPMTATNEKLF
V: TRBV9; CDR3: ASSSLTGRGTDTQY
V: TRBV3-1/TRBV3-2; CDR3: ASRQQGSPLH
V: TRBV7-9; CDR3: ASSARQGVNTEAF
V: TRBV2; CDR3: ASSRTGNSYNEQF
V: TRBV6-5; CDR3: ASSLGDMSSPLH
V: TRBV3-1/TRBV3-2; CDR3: ASSQDKEFYRVKNEQF